These 11 T cell receptor beta chains came from one sample sequenced in a study of cytomegalovirus exposure and HLA in healthy donors. Sequencing used immunoSEQ multiplex PCR; TCRdb keeps in-frame clones, though not all of them. The sample shows some 200,000 clones, roughly 86% of them seen only once. The sample consisted of PBMCs. These receptors originate from a man in his thirties or forties in good health and CMV-seropositive.

This sequence joins TRBV18 and TRBJ2-3; 8 positions match TRBD1. The junction had 4 bases not matched to a gene; V was cut back by 3 bases and J by 5 bases. The CDR3 consists of 14 residues. CDR1 KGHSH and CDR2 LQKENI come from the germline V gene. This chain's CDR3 is CASSPGTGIDTQYF. The DNA for the CDR3 is TGTGCCAGCTCACCCGGGACAGGTATAGATACGCAGTATTTT. Together with reference TRBV18 and TRBJ2-3, the CDR3 gives the full variable domain: NAGVMQNPRHLVRRRGQEARLRCSPMKGHSHVYWYRQLPEEGLKFMVYLQKENIIDESGMPKERFSAEFPKEGPSILRIQQVVRGDSAAYFCASSPGTGIDTQYFGPGTRLTVL.

This clone turned up a few times. V usage is TRBV19 and J usage is TRBJ2-1; no clear D. Trimming removed 7 bases at V and 0 bases at J, with 13 bases between. The CDR3 runs to 15 residues. Germline values: CDR1 LNHDA, CDR2 SQIVND (reference sequence). The CDR3 nucleotides are TGTGCCAGTACTATGGGCGCCAGCTCCTACAATGAGCAGTTCTTC. Encoded protein: CASTMGASSYNEQFF.

The V call is TRBV5-1, the J call TRBJ1-4; the D is unclear. In germline, CDR1 is SGHRS, CDR2 YFSETQ. The CDR3 covers 15 residues. The V end was cut by 0 bases, the J end by 4 bases, with 10 bases between. CDR3 sequence: CASSLVGNINEKLFF. In DNA form, the CDR3 reads TGCGCCAGCAGCTTGGTAGGGAATATTAATGAAAAACTGTTTTTT.

The chain has TRBV5-1 and TRBJ1-1, with 8 bases that match TRBD1. CDR3 size: 18 residues. From germline, CDR1 is SGHRS and CDR2 YFSETQ. V lost 4 bases to trimming and J lost 1 base; unmatched junction nucleotides: 15. CDR3 region: CASSRLRQGLTSNTEAFF. Written as DNA, the CDR3 is TGCGCCAGCAGCAGACTAAGACAGGGGCTAACTTCGAACACTGAAGCTTTCTTT.

This sequence joins TRBV7-8 and TRBJ2-7; D may match TRBD1 or TRBD2 (6 bases each). The CDR3 covers 17 residues. V was clipped by 1 base and J by 2 bases, with 18 bases between them. CDR1 and CDR2 (germline): SGHVS, FQNEAQ. DNA of the CDR3: TGTGCCAGCAGCTTAGGGGGAAGAGGGGGGATAACCTACGAGCAGTACTTC. Protein product: CASSLGGRGGITYEQYF.

The chain has TRBV15 and TRBJ1-2; 7 bases line up with TRBD1. CDR1 and CDR2 from the germline V gene are LNHNV and YYDKDF (reference sequence). J lost 4 bases, V lost 1 base, and 6 bases had no gene match. The CDR3 has 15 residues. The CDR3 sequence is CATSRAGTGAYGYTF. Here the CDR3 DNA reads TGTGCCACCAGCAGAGCGGGCACAGGGGCCTATGGCTACACCTTC. Variable domain in full (rest from reference TRBV15 and TRBJ1-2): DAMVIQNPRYQVTQFGKPVTLSCSQTLNHNVMYWYQQKSSQAPKLLFHYYDKDFNNEADTPDNFQSRRPNTSFCFLDIRSPGLGDTAMYLCATSRAGTGAYGYTFGSGTRLTVV.

This chain links TRBV5-1 with TRBJ2-5, with D tentatively TRBD1 (6 bases). The germline CDR1 and CDR2 sequences are SGHRS and YFSETQ. This CDR3 comprises 14 residues. V dropped 4 bases and J dropped 5 bases, with 15 bases sitting between them. In nucleotides, the CDR3 is TGCGCCAGCAGCAGTCCAGGGGCCGGGGAGACCCAGTACTTC. This translates into CASSSPGAGETQYF.

This chain links TRBV7-2 with TRBJ2-1; 7 nucleotides align to TRBD2. The CDR3 is 17 residues long. V lost 8 bases and J lost 0; bases outside the gene matches: 13. Germline-derived CDR1 and CDR2 are SGHTA and FQGNSA. The DNA of the CDR3 is TGTGCCAGCTCTCGTAGTAGCGGGCCAGCCTCCTACAATGAGCAGTTCTTC. Protein: CASSRSSGPASYNEQFF.

V and J are TRBV6-4 and TRBJ2-7; no clear D. The CDR3 totals 13 residues. CDR1 and CDR2 (germline): MRHNA, SNTAGT. Trimming stripped 4 bases from V and 7 bases from J, with 14 bases between. CDR3 sequence: CASSAPAEGEQYF. The CDR3 DNA sequence: TGTGCCAGCAGTGCCCCGGCCGAAGGGGAGCAGTACTTC.

The V and J genes are TRBV7-3 and TRBJ2-7, with TRBD1 matching 12 bases. Germline V CDR1 and CDR2: SGHTA, FQGTGA. The CDR3 loop spans 16 amino acids. V was pared by 1 base and J by 7 bases, with 8 bases of the junction left unmatched. The CDR3 reads CASSLNPGQGAGEQYF. The CDR3 DNA follows: TGTGCCAGCAGCTTAAACCCGGGACAGGGGGCAGGGGAGCAGTACTTC.

This chain uses TRBV5-4 with TRBJ2-1; 9 positions match TRBD1. This CDR3 is built from 15 residues. Germline V gene data show CDR1 as SGHNT and CDR2 as YYREEE (reference sequence). Losses at the gene ends were 3 bases for V and 6 bases for J; bases not matched to a gene: 7. The CDR3 loop is CASSSPGQGPNEQFF. CDR3 nucleotide sequence: TGTGCCAGCAGCTCCCCGGGACAGGGCCCCAATGAGCAGTTCTTC.